These 13 T cell receptor beta chains share one sample of origin, sequenced in a study of graft-versus-host responses after intestinal transplantation. These TCRs are of unknown antigen specificity. Data came from immunoSEQ multiplex PCR; TCRdb stores just in-frame clones and leaves some out. The table lists 95,000 to 150,000 clones, approximately 92% of them singletons. Sequenced here: unstimulated CD4+ T cells sorted from spleen or lymph node cells, sampled before intestinal transplant. These TCRs come from a human donor who received an intestinal transplant.

The chain joins TRBV9 to TRBJ2-5; 12 nucleotides agree with TRBD2. Looked up from germline, CDR1 is SGDLS and CDR2 is YYNGEE. The CDR3 length is 16 residues. With 5 bases clipped from V and 5 bases from J, the junction kept 10 bases outside the gene matches. CDR3: CASSRTTSGRLETQYF. In nucleotides, the CDR3 is TGTGCCAGCAGTCGTACCACTAGCGGGAGGCTGGAGACCCAGTACTTC.

The rearrangement links TRBV5-1 to TRBJ2-7; 9 nucleotides match TRBD1. The CDR3 runs 13 residues. Trimming took 6 bases from V and 7 from J; bases not matched to a gene: 8. The germline V gene has CDR1 SGHRS and CDR2 YFSETQ. CDR3 DNA sequence: TGCGCCAGCACCACGGGACAGGGTAGAGAGCAGTACTTC. The encoded protein is CASTTGQGREQYF.

CDR3 residues: CASRDRDRPLHF. CDR3 sequence (DNA): TGTGCCAGCAGGGACCGGGACAGACCCCTCCACTTT. The chain carries TRBV6-5 and TRBJ1-6; 7 bases line up with TRBD1. The CDR3 totals 12 residues. The V gene end was trimmed by 6 bases and the J gene end by 12 bases; junction bases not matched to a gene: 5. Germline values: CDR1 MNHEY, CDR2 SVGAGI.

The chain uses TRBV7-2 and TRBJ2-1; 13 bases agree with TRBD2. The CDR3 totals 14 residues. After removal of 1 base from V and 9 bases from J, the junction contained 0 bases not matched to a gene. In germline, CDR1 is SGHTA, CDR2 FQGNSA. The CDR3 spells CASSLGTSGSEQFF. CDR3 nucleotide sequence: TGTGCCAGCAGCTTAGGGACTAGCGGGAGTGAGCAGTTCTTC.

This chain joins TRBV5-1 and TRBJ2-2; D ambiguous. The CDR3 runs to 12 residues. The V end was cut by 4 bases, the J end by 4 bases, with 5 bases between. Germline V gene data show CDR1 as SGHRS and CDR2 as YFSETQ. Here the CDR3 DNA reads TGCGCCAGCAGCAGCCTCACCGGGGAGCTGTTTTTT. Translating it yields CASSSLTGELFF.

This sequence joins TRBV5-1 and TRBJ1-4; 8 positions agree with TRBD1. CDR3 length: 14 amino acids. Germline CDR1 SGHRS, CDR2 YFSETQ. The V gene end was trimmed by 1 base and the J gene end by 5 bases; junction bases not matched to a gene: 1. The CDR3 nucleotides read TGCGCCAGCAGCTTGTGGACAGGGAATGAAAAACTGTTTTTT. Translation: CASSLWTGNEKLFF.

CDR3 bases: TGTGCCAGCGGAAGGTCCTCTGGGGCCAACGTCCTGACTTTC. Amino acids: CASGRSSGANVLTF. V gene TRBV7-6 combines with J gene TRBJ2-6, with no clear D. Germline V gene data show CDR1 as SGHVS and CDR2 as FNYEAQ. V lost 8 bases, J lost 0 bases, and 8 bases lay in between. The CDR3 is 14 residues long. The whole variable domain, filled in from reference TRBV7-6 and TRBJ2-6, reads GAGVSQSPRYKVTKRGQDVALRCDPISGHVSLYWYRQALGQGPEFLTYFNYEAQQDKSGLPNDRFSAERPEGSISTLTIQRTEQRDSAMYRCASGRSSGANVLTFGAGSRLTVL.

The chain joins TRBV4-1 to TRBJ2-1; unclear D gene. The germline V gene encodes CDR1 MGHRA and CDR2 YSYEKL. V was pared by 1 base and J by 8 bases, with 9 bases between. The CDR3 contains 13 residues. Here the CDR3 reads CASSQAPRDEQFF. CDR3 bases: TGCGCCAGCAGCCAAGCCCCCCGCGATGAGCAGTTCTTC.

This sequence joins TRBV20-1 and TRBJ1-1; D is perhaps TRBD1 (5 bases). The V gene lost 1 base and the J gene lost 6 bases, with 6 bases spanning the gap. Germline CDR1 reads DFQATT; CDR2 reads SNEGSKA (reference sequence). The CDR3 is 11 amino acids. CDR3 in DNA: TGCAGTGCTAGAGGGGGCCCTGAAGCTTTCTTT. Amino acids: CSARGGPEAFF.

The chain carries TRBV6-5 and TRBJ1-5, with a tentative D call TRBD1 (6 bases). The CDR3 is made up of 16 amino acids. With 0 bases removed from V and 7 bases from J, the gap between germline ends came to 16 bases. The germline gives CDR1 MNHEY, CDR2 SVGAGI. CDR3 region: CASSYSSRGPRQPQHF. The CDR3 region has the DNA TGTGCCAGCAGTTACTCGAGTCGGGGGCCGCGGCAGCCCCAGCATTTT.

V is TRBV30 and J is TRBJ2-1; D might be TRBD1 or TRBD2, each matching 6 bases. The germline V gene encodes CDR1 GTSNPN and CDR2 SVGIG (reference sequence). CDR3 size: 15 residues. Trimming pared 0 bases from V and 3 bases from J, leaving 12 bases between. The CDR3 protein is CAWSVGGSFYNEQFF. The CDR3 DNA reads TGTGCCTGGAGTGTAGGGGGGAGCTTCTACAATGAGCAGTTCTTC.

This clone was picked up one time. The rearrangement uses TRBV10-2 and TRBJ2-1, with TRBD2 identical over 11 bases. Germline V lookup: CDR1 WSHSY, CDR2 SAAADI. The CDR3 extends over 13 amino acids. Trimming at V came to 6 bases and at J to 14 bases, leaving 9 bases not matched to a gene. DNA of the CDR3: TGCGCCAGCAGACGATCCACTAGCGGGAGAAAGTTCTTC. Amino acids: CASRRSTSGRKFF.

This sequence joins TRBV6-5 and TRBJ2-5; weak D call: TRBD2 (7 bases). Trimming shortened V by 2 bases and J by 4 bases, and 14 bases separated the two germline ends. CDR1 is MNHEY, CDR2 SVGAGI, per germline. The CDR3 runs to 15 residues. The CDR3 DNA sequence: TGTGCCAGCAGTTACGAGGGGGGGAGGAGAGAGACCCAGTACTTC. It translates to CASSYEGGRRETQYF.